The present T cell receptor beta chain was sequenced within a study of cytomegalovirus exposure and HLA in healthy donors. 13 Jbeta primers and 60 Vbeta primers were used for the PCR. Method: immunoSEQ multiplex PCR; TCRdb's copy keeps in-frame clones and lacks some. The repertoire includes some 120,000 clones, 75% to 90% of them detected once, and approximately 8.4% sits in the top ten. Study-level results: A later analysis found common viral pathogens apparently linked to several of the most significant clusters. TCR beta sequences reportedly predicted the HLA-A and HLA-B alleles of most subjects accurately. Looking again later, the authors saw that most CMV-associated TCR beta chains seemed HLA-restricted. The authors later found HLA-associated TCR beta chains more clonally expanded than equally common others.

Remarks on this clone: Its antigen is not identified.

CDR1 and CDR2 (germline): SGHRS, YFSETQ. This CDR3 comprises 15 residues. V was shortened by 4 bases and J by 8 bases, with 19 bases between the two germline ends. This rearrangement joins TRBV5-1 to TRBJ2-1, with TRBD1 as a possible D gene (6 bases). The TCR originated in a man aged 30-40 years in good health and CMV-seropositive. Material: PBMCs. The CDR3 DNA reads as TGCGCCAGCAGCCTGACAGGTCAGCAAGGCGATGAGCAGTTCTTC. This gives the protein CASSLTGQQGDEQFF.